The sequence of this T cell receptor beta chain was determined in a study of T cells after yellow fever vaccination. At the level of the study: Low-cell-number fractions were prepared with SMART-Seq v4 Ultra Low Input. General study results and limits: It was a small share of clonotypes that appeared in both CD4 and CD8 compartments. Among primary-vaccination clones, most reappeared after the booster, at around 97% for CD4 and 85% to 90% for CD8.

5'RACE template switching produced TCR cDNA carrying a universal primer site and UMIs. TCRdb called the 5' RACE reads again in MiXCR, with one record for every CDR3 protein. The table lists approximately 74,000 distinct CDR3 sequences, approximately 6.9% of them singletons. Turning to this clonotype: What it binds is unknown.

This TCR was recovered from a man aged 18 to 29 who received the YFV17D yellow fever vaccine. This sample comprised CD8+ T cells sorted from PBMCs, obtained roughly 5 days after the first yellow fever vaccination.

CDR3 nucleotides: TGTGCCAGCAGCCAAGATCTCAGCTCCTACGAGCAGTACTTC. Encoded protein: CASSQDLSSYEQYF. J is TRBJ2-7 and V is TRBV3-1; D gene unclear. Trimming pared 0 bases from V and 0 bases from J, leaving 6 bases between. The CDR3 extends over 14 amino acids. The V gene's germline CDR1 is LGHDT and CDR2 YNNKEL (reference sequence).